A single sample gave rise to the 27 T cell receptor beta chains below, sequenced in a study of T-cell reconstitution after alpha-beta-depleted transplantation in children. The authors prepared the TCRbeta library with unique molecular identifiers. MiXCR, run by TCRdb on the PCR reads, gives a single entry per CDR3 protein. Among about 590,000 distinct CDR3 sequences listed, 13% were seen once. Sequenced material: PBMCs, mostly from graft donor cells, taken 360 days after TCRalphabeta/CD19-depleted stem cell transplant. The receptors stem from a male patient under 18 who had a stem cell transplant for acute myeloid leukemia, so the T cells may come from the graft donor.

This clonotype showed up many times. The V and J genes are TRBV29-1 and TRBJ2-7, with 9 nucleotides matching TRBD2. The V and J ends lost 6 bases and 3 bases, in that order; junction bases with no gene match: 6. The CDR3 consists of 13 residues. Germline CDR1 reads SQVTM; CDR2 reads ANQGSEA. The CDR3 bases are TGCAGCGTCCTGAGCGGGAGGATCTACGAGCAGTACTTC. It translates to CSVLSGRIYEQYF.

The chain is built from TRBV5-1 and TRBJ2-5; D is ambiguous. The CDR3 runs to 15 residues. The V end lost 4 bases, the J end lost 1 base, and 14 bases lay between the germline ends. From germline, CDR1 is SGHRS and CDR2 YFSETQ. This chain's CDR3 is CASSLLLGGQETQYF. CDR3 sequence (DNA): TGCGCCAGCAGCCTCCTTCTGGGCGGCCAAGAGACCCAGTACTTC.

The V gene is TRBV20-1, the J gene TRBJ2-1, with D perhaps TRBD2 (6 bases). From germline, CDR1 is DFQATT and CDR2 SNEGSKA (reference sequence). CDR3 length: 18 amino acids. V was pared by 0 bases and J by 7 bases, with 25 bases between. For the CDR3, the DNA is TGCAGTGCTAGAGAGGGCCGGAGTTGGGAGCACCGGGGGAATGAGCAGTTCTTC. Translation gives CSAREGRSWEHRGNEQFF.

DNA of the CDR3: TGTGCCAGCAGGATACGGGACTCCGCCTACGAGCAGTACTTC. This gives the protein CASRIRDSAYEQYF. The rearrangement joins TRBV6-1 to TRBJ2-7, with a possible D match to TRBD2 (6 bases). CDR3 length: 14 residues. Per the germline V gene, CDR1 is MNHNS and CDR2 is SASEGT. V lost 6 bases, J lost 2 bases, and 14 bases lay in between.

There are a few counts of this clonotype. This chain connects TRBV7-8 to TRBJ2-7, with D possibly matching TRBD1 (5 bases). V lost 1 base and J 1 base, leaving 11 bases between the germline ends. The CDR3 consists of 15 residues. Germline assignment: CDR1 SGHVS and CDR2 FQNEAQ. Here the CDR3 DNA reads TGTGCCAGCAGCTTAGGGCAGGGCAATTCCTACGAGCAGTACTTC. Protein product: CASSLGQGNSYEQYF. Together with reference TRBV7-8 and TRBJ2-7, the CDR3 gives the full variable domain: GAGVSQSPRYKVAKRGQDVALRCDPISGHVSLFWYQQALGQGPEFLTYFQNEAQLDKSGLPSDRFFAERPEGSVSTLKIQRTQQEDSAVYLCASSLGQGNSYEQYFGPGTRLTVT.

In its sample, this clonotype was seen many times. This sequence joins TRBV29-1 and TRBJ2-7; 10 bases are a match to TRBD1. J was trimmed by 9 bases and V by 1 base; bases with no gene match: 6. Germline V gene data show CDR1 as SQVTM and CDR2 as ANQGSEA. This CDR3 has 13 residues. CDR3 nucleotides: TGCAGCGTTGAAGGGGGGACAGGGGCCGGGCAGTACTTC. This translates into CSVEGGTGAGQYF.

This clonotype has a count of ten or more. The chain carries TRBV29-1 and TRBJ2-1, with 12 bases aligning to TRBD2. Germline V gene sequence: CDR1 SQVTM, CDR2 ANQGSEA. The CDR3 spans 12 residues. V lost 7 bases, J lost 6 bases, and 1 base stayed unmatched. CDR3 amino acids: CSGLAGVNEQFF. The CDR3 DNA reads TGCAGCGGACTAGCGGGGGTCAATGAGCAGTTCTTC.

This chain joins TRBV5-1 and TRBJ2-5; D could derive from TRBD1 or TRBD2 (5 bases each). V lost 1 base to trimming and J lost 6 bases, with 13 bases between them. CDR1 is SGHRS, CDR2 YFSETQ, per germline. This CDR3 has 14 amino acids. CDR3 nucleotide sequence: TGCGCCAGCAGCTTGCTGGGGGTAGCTCAGACCCAGTACTTC. Amino acids: CASSLLGVAQTQYF.

This clonotype was counted between two and nine times. The genes are TRBV6-1 and TRBJ1-1; TRBD1 might be the D (6 bases). Per germline, CDR1 MNHNS and CDR2 SASEGT. V was pared by 8 bases and J by 5 bases, with 18 bases between. The CDR3 covers 14 residues. The DNA for the CDR3 is TGTGCCAGCCGCCCCAGTGGGGGCGTTACTGAAGCTTTCTTT. This codes for CASRPSGGVTEAFF.

This clonotype has just a few counts. This chain links TRBV15 with TRBJ2-1; 10 bases align to TRBD1. V was clipped by 0 bases and J by 5 bases; unmatched bases: 1. Germline V gives CDR1 LNHNV, CDR2 YYDKDF (reference sequence). The CDR3 spans 15 residues. As DNA, the CDR3 is TGTGCCACCAGCAGAGAGGGACAGGGGCACAATGAGCAGTTCTTC. It yields the protein CATSREGQGHNEQFF.

This clonotype was counted many times. The V call is TRBV28, the J call TRBJ2-7, with 9 nucleotides matching TRBD1. The CDR3 loop spans 16 amino acids. Germline CDR1 MDHEN, CDR2 SYDVKM. Unmatched junction bases numbered 7, after V lost 1 base and J lost 3 bases. In DNA, the CDR3 is TGTGCCAGCAGTTTATATGGGACAGGGAGTAACTACGAGCAGTACTTC. Amino acids: CASSLYGTGSNYEQYF.

The gene calls are TRBV3-1 and TRBJ2-7; 7 nucleotides match TRBD1. There are 15 residues in the CDR3. CDR1 and CDR2 from the germline V gene are LGHDT and YNNKEL (reference sequence). The V gene end was trimmed by 1 base and the J gene end by 0 bases; junction bases not matched to a gene: 3. CDR3 coding DNA: TGTGCCAGCAGCCAAGCCGGGACAGCCTCCTACGAGCAGTACTTC. As protein: CASSQAGTASYEQYF.

This chain connects TRBV9 to TRBJ2-6; D possibly corresponds to TRBD2 (6 bases). The CDR3 covers 21 residues. V lost 0 bases and J 2 bases, leaving 24 bases between the germline ends. Looked up from germline, CDR1 is SGDLS and CDR2 is YYNGEE. The CDR3 coding sequence is TGTGCCAGCAGCGTAGTAGGAGGGACCTTCCAGGTAACCCCTGGGGCCAACGTCCTGACTTTC. Its translation: CASSVVGGTFQVTPGANVLTF. Complete variable domain (other parts from reference TRBV9 and TRBJ2-6): DSGVTQTPKHLITATGQRVTLRCSPRSGDLSVYWYQQSLDQGLQFLIQYYNGEERAKGNILERFSAQQFPDLHSELNLSSLELGDSALYFCASSVVGGTFQVTPGANVLTFGAGSRLTVL.

The CDR3 here is CASSYVGAALGAQYF. Written as DNA, the CDR3 is TGTGCCAGCAGTTACGTCGGAGCGGCCCTAGGGGCCCAGTACTTC. The chain combines TRBV6-2 or TRBV6-3 with TRBJ2-5, with D perhaps matching TRBD1 or TRBD2 (5 bases each). Germline CDR1 is MNHEY and CDR2 is SVGEGT. The CDR3 covers 15 residues. Deletions cut 2 bases from V and 9 bases from J, with 19 bases between.

This clonotype showed up just a few times. The genes are TRBV14 and TRBJ2-7; TRBD1 aligns across 7 bases. The CDR3 consists of 17 residues. Germline loops: CDR1 SGHDN, CDR2 FVKESK. Trimming cost V 3 bases and J 5 bases; bases outside gene matches: 16. In nucleotides, the CDR3 is TGTGCCAGCAGCCACCTGTCTCCGGGACAGTGGAAACACGAGCAGTACTTC. Amino acids: CASSHLSPGQWKHEQYF. The full variable domain, its missing parts supplied by reference TRBV14 and TRBJ2-7, is EAGVTQFPSHSVIEKGQTVTLRCDPISGHDNLYWYRRVMGKEIKFLLHFVKESKQDESGMPNNRFLAERTGGTYSTLKVQPAELEDSGVYFCASSHLSPGQWKHEQYFGPGTRLTVT.

This clonotype occurred many times. The chain has TRBV5-6 and TRBJ2-1; 11 bases are a match to TRBD1. The CDR3 is made up of 15 amino acids. Germline V lookup: CDR1 SGHDT, CDR2 YYEEEE. The V gene end was trimmed by 4 bases and the J gene end by 6 bases; junction bases not matched to a gene: 6. CDR3 residues: CASSLGQGDRNEQFF. The CDR3 DNA is TGTGCCAGCAGCCTGGGACAGGGGGACCGCAATGAGCAGTTCTTC. The whole variable domain, remainder taken from reference TRBV5-6 and TRBJ2-1, is DAGVTQSPTHLIKTRGQQVTLRCSPKSGHDTVSWYQQALGQGPQFIFQYYEEEERQRGNFPDRFSGHQFPNYSSELNVNALLLGDSALYLCASSLGQGDRNEQFFGPGTRLTVL.

The chain carries TRBV20-1 and TRBJ2-7; 11 nucleotides agree with TRBD2. Looked up from germline, CDR1 is DFQATT and CDR2 is SNEGSKA (reference sequence). The junction had 21 bases not matched to a gene; V was cut back by 3 bases and J by 2 bases. The CDR3 has 20 residues. CDR3 nucleotides: TGCAGTGCTAGTCCTAAATCTGGGACTAGCGGATTGAAGAACGCCTACGAGCAGTACTTC. Protein sequence: CSASPKSGTSGLKNAYEQYF.

This clonotype was detected only a few times. V and J are TRBV3-1 and TRBJ2-1, with a weak D call TRBD2 (5 bases). Trimming took off 4 bases at V and 2 bases at J, with 12 bases between the two ends. This CDR3 is 15 amino acids long. In germline, CDR1 is LGHDT, CDR2 YNNKEL (reference sequence). The CDR3 loop reads CASSPGLFPYNEQFF. CDR3 in DNA: TGTGCCAGCAGCCCCGGACTGTTCCCCTACAATGAGCAGTTCTTC.

This clonotype was recorded a few times. CDR3 residues: CASSWLGEVLSYEQYF. DNA for the CDR3: TGTGCCAGCAGCTGGTTGGGGGAGGTTCTTTCCTACGAGCAGTACTTC. The chain joins TRBV5-6 to TRBJ2-7; TRBD2 is a possible D gene (6 bases). The germline V gene has CDR1 SGHDT and CDR2 YYEEEE. Trimming removed 3 bases at V and 1 base at J, with 17 bases between. The CDR3 extends over 16 amino acids.

The table lists this clonotype with many counts. The chain uses TRBV4-2 and TRBJ2-5; no clear D. Trimming removed 5 bases at V and 4 bases at J, with 8 bases between. Germline lookup yields CDR1 LGHNA and CDR2 YNFKEQ. The CDR3 runs 12 residues. The CDR3 DNA sequence: TGTGCCAGCAGCGTACCGGGAGAGACCCAGTACTTC. Protein sequence: CASSVPGETQYF.

V and J are TRBV20-1 and TRBJ2-7, with 7 bases lining up with TRBD2. The CDR3 is 13 amino acids. V dropped 6 bases and J dropped 3; count of bases not matched to a gene: 8. Germline lookup yields CDR1 DFQATT and CDR2 SNEGSKA (reference sequence). The CDR3 loop reads CSAALAASYEQYF. The CDR3 region has the DNA TGCAGTGCCGCTCTAGCGGCGAGCTACGAGCAGTACTTC.

V is TRBV7-8 and J is TRBJ1-1; no reliable D call. The germline gives CDR1 SGHVS, CDR2 FQNEAQ. CDR3 length equals 16 residues. Trimming took off 0 bases at V and 5 bases at J, with 16 bases between the two ends. The CDR3 protein is CASSLAWLERRTEAFF. The DNA of the CDR3 is TGTGCCAGCAGCTTAGCCTGGCTCGAGAGAAGGACTGAAGCTTTCTTT. Supplemented by reference TRBV7-8 and TRBJ1-1, the full variable domain reads GAGVSQSPRYKVAKRGQDVALRCDPISGHVSLFWYQQALGQGPEFLTYFQNEAQLDKSGLPSDRFFAERPEGSVSTLKIQRTQQEDSAVYLCASSLAWLERRTEAFFGQGTRLTVV.

This clonotype was seen only a few times. The chain recombines TRBV7-2 with TRBJ2-2, with D tentatively TRBD1 (6 bases). The germline CDR1 and CDR2 sequences are SGHTA and FQGNSA. Trimming removed 1 base from V and 8 bases from J, with 14 bases in between. This CDR3 is built from 15 residues. The CDR3 sequence is CASSLGQASRGELFF. The CDR3 DNA follows: TGTGCCAGCAGCTTAGGACAGGCCAGCAGAGGGGAGCTGTTTTTT.

This clonotype was counted between two and nine times. The CDR3 protein is CASSSQDRGTGELFF. Here the CDR3 DNA reads TGTGCCAGCAGTAGCCAGGACAGGGGAACCGGGGAGCTGTTTTTT. The genes are TRBV28 and TRBJ2-2, with TRBD1 identical over 9 bases. This CDR3 region has 15 residues. V shed 5 bases, J shed 5 bases, and the junction held 6 bases outside the gene matches. Germline-derived CDR1 and CDR2 are MDHEN and SYDVKM.

This chain joins TRBV7-8 and TRBJ2-7; tentative D call: TRBD2 (6 bases). The CDR3 covers 15 residues. V was pared by 11 bases and J by 0 bases, with 20 bases between. Germline V gives CDR1 SGHVS, CDR2 FQNEAQ. CDR3 amino acids: CASNLASGGSYEQYF. The CDR3 nucleotides read TGTGCCTCTAACCTAGCCTCCGGGGGCTCCTACGAGCAGTACTTC.

This clonotype was detected a few times. In DNA, the CDR3 is TGCAGTGCTAGTCGAGACCCCTCCTACGAGCAGTACTTC. Protein product: CSASRDPSYEQYF. This chain links TRBV20-1 with TRBJ2-7, with D unresolved. Trimming took off 3 bases at V and 0 bases at J, with 9 bases between the two ends. CDR3 length equals 13 residues. Germline-derived CDR1 and CDR2 are DFQATT and SNEGSKA (reference sequence).

This clonotype has just a few counts. This rearrangement joins TRBV14 to TRBJ2-5; D call uncertain. The CDR3 is 16 residues long. Trimming shortened V by 0 bases and J by 6 bases, and 17 bases separated the two germline ends. The germline V gene has CDR1 SGHDN and CDR2 FVKESK. The CDR3: CASSQDISAVAKTQYF. CDR3 nucleotide sequence: TGTGCCAGCAGCCAAGATATTTCGGCGGTTGCGAAGACCCAGTACTTC.